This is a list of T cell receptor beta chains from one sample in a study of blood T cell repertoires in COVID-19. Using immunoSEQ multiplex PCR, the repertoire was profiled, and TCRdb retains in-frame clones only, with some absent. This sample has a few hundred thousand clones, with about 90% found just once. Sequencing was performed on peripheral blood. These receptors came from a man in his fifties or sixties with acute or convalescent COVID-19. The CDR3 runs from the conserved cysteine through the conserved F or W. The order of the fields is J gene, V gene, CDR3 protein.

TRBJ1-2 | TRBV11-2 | CASSPKTVYGYTF
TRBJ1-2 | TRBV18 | CASSPEQGFGYTF
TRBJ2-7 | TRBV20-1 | CSARRGYEQYF
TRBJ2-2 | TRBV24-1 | CATSGTTNTGELFF
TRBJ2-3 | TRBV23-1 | CASSRVWSYTDTQYF
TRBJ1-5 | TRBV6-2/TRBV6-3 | CASSYGESSNQPQHF
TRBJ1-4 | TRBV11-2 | CASSLPYDREKLFF
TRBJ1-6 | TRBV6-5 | CASSYRDSNSPLHF
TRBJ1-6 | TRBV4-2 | CASSLGQQDSPLHF
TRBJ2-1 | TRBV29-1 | CSVVPTGTISSYNEQFF
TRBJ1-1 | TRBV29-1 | CSVGQGAGTEAFF
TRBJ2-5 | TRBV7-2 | CASSLGLAGMYQETQYF
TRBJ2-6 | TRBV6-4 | CASRQPGHSRGANVLTF
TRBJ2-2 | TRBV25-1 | CATKDRRTGELFF
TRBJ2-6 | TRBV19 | CASRPIRAGPISGANVLTF
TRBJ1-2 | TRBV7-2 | CASSPSKTGVGGYTF
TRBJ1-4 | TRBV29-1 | CSVGDIDEKLFF
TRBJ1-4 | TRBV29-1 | CSYRWQGNEKLFF
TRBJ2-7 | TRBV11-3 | CASSSRQGVISYEQYF
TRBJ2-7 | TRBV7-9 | CASSLASGHPYEQYF
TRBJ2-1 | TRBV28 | CAGLSSGSLVNRQFF
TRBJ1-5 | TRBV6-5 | CASSYSSRAQPQHF
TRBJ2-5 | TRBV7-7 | CASSLRLSEETQYF
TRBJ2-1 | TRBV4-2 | CASRWGTSDHNEQFF
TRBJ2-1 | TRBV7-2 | CASALLADSYNEQFF
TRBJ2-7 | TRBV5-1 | CASSQTAGVYEQYF
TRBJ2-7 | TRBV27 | CASSLSGQGPYEQYF
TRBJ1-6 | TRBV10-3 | CAISAGTGDNSPLHF
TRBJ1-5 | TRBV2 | CASSVSDQPQHF
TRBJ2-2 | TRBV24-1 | CATSDRQGQTTGELFF
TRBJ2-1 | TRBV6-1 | CASSEDQANEQFF
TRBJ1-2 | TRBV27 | CASSLGYSSGYTF
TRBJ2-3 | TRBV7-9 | CASSFLGGSADTQYF
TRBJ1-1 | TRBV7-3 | CASSLNPRGRLGDEAFF
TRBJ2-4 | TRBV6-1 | CASSETSGTFLAKNIQYF
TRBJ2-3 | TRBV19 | CASSGPRVTDTQYF
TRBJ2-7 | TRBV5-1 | CASSTSGQNYEQYF
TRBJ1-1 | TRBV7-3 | CASSPQPGGEAFF
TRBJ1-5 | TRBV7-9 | CASSRDSYNQPQHF
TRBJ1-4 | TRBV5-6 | CASSFGVGTQNEKLFF
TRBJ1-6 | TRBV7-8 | CASGLPGDSPLHF
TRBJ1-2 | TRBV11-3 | CASSPRQGVVEGYTF
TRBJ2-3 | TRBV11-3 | CASSSGADTQYF
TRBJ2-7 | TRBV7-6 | CASSLEVTSGRYSSYEQYF
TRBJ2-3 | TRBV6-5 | CASSSPGRTDTQYF
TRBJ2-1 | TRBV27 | CASTRWGLEGDNEQFF
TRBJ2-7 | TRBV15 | CATSRDIRVSYEQYF
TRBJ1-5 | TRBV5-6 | CASSRWGLVASDQPQHF
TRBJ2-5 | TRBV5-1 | CASSKGTVQETQYF
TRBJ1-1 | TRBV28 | CASSLGGPTEAFF
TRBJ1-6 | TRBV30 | CAWSGQGIVNSPLHF
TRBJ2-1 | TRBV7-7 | CASSPTGLAGSEQFF
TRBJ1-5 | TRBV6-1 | CASSEATGNQPQHF
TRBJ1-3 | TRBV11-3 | CASSLDGGRAGNTIYF
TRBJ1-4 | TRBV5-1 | CASSLGTGGNEKLFF
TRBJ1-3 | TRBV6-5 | CASSMTGISIYF
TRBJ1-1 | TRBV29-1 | CSVVRANTEAFF
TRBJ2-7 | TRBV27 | CASSLVGAGIRYEQYF
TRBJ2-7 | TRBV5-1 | CASSFSGIYEQYF